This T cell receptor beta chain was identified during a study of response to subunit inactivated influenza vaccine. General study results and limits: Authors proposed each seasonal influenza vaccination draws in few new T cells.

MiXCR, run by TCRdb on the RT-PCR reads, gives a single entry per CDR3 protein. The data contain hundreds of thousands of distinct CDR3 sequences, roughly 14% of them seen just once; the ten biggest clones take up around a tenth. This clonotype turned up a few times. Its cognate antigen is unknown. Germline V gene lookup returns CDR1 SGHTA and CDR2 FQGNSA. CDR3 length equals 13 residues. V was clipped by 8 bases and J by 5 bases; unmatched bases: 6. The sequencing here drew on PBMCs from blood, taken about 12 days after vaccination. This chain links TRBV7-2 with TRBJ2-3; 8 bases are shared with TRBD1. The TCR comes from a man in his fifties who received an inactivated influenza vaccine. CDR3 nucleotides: TGTGCCAGCGGTCAGGGGGCGAAAGATACGCAGTATTTT. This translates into CASGQGAKDTQYF.